This T cell receptor (beta chain) is from a study of control samples from healthy donors and cancer patients. TCRdb's table, derived via immunoSEQ multiplex PCR, lists solely in-frame clones and lacks some. Altogether approximately 58,000 clones are present, around 87% being singletons, with the ten largest covering over 9.5%. V was shortened by 6 bases and J by 7 bases, with 18 bases between the two germline ends. This CDR3 has 14 amino acids. CDR1 is MDHEN, CDR2 SYDVKM, per germline. The V and J genes are TRBV28 and TRBJ1-2; a possible D gene is TRBD1 (6 bases). Sequencing was carried out using PBMCs. The sequence derives from a woman in her fifties or sixties with lung cancer. CDR3 sequence reads: CASSLGTHSIGYTF. The CDR3 bases are TGTGCCAGCAGCCTCGGGACACACAGCATTGGCTACACCTTC.